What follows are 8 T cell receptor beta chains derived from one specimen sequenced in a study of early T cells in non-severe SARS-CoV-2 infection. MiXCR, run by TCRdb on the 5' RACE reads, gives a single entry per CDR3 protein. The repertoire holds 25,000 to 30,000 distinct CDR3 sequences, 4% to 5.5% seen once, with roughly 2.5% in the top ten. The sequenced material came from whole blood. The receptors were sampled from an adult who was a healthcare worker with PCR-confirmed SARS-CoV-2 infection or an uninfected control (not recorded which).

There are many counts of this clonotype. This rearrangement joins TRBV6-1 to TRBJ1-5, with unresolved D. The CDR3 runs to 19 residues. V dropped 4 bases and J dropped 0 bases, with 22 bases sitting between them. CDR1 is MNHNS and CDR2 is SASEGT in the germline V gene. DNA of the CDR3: TGTGCCAGCAGTGGGCGGTCGAGAACAGACCTACTTAGCAATCAGCCCCAGCATTTT. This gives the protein CASSGRSRTDLLSNQPQHF.

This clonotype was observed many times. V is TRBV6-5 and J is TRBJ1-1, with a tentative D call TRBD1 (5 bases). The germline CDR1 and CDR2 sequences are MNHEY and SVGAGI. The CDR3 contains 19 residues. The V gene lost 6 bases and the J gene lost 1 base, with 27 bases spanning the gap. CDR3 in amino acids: CASRKFIGTALIQNTEAFF. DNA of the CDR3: TGTGCCAGCAGAAAATTCATTGGGACGGCCCTCATTCAGAACACTGAAGCTTTCTTT.

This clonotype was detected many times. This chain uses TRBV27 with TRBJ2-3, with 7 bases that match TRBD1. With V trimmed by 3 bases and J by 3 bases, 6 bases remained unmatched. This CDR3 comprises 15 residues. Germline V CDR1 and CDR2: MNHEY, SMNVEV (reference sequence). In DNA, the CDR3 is TGTGCCAGCAGTTTTCGGGACAGAGGGACAGATACGCAGTATTTT. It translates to CASSFRDRGTDTQYF.

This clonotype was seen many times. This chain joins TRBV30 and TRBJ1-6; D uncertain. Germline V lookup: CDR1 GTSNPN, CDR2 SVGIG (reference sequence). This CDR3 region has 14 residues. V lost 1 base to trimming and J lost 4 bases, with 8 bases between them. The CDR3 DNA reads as TGTGCCTGGAGTGAGGCAGGTTATAATTCACCCCTCCACTTT. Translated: CAWSEAGYNSPLHF.

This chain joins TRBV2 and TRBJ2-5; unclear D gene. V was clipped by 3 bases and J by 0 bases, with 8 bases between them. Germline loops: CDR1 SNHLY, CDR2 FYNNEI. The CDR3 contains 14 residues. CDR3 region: CASSDSKYQETQYF. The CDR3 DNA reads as TGTGCCAGCAGTGATTCCAAGTACCAAGAGACCCAGTACTTC.

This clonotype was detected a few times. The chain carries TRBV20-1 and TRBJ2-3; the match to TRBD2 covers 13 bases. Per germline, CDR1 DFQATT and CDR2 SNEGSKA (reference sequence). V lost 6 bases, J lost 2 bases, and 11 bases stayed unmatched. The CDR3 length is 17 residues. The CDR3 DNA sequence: TGCAGTGCCGACCCCCGGGGGACTAGCGGGGTCACAGATACGCAGTATTTT. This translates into CSADPRGTSGVTDTQYF.

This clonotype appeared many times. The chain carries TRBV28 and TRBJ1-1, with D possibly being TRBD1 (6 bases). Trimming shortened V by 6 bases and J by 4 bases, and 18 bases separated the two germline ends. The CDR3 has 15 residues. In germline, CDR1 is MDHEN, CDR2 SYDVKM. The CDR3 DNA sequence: TGTGCCAGCAGGTCGGGACACCTGGGGGGCACTGAAGCTTTCTTT. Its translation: CASRSGHLGGTEAFF.

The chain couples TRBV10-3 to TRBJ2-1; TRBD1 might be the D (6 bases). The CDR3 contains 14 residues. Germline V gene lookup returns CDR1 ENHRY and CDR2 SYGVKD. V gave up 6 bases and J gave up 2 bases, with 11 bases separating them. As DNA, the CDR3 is TGTGCCATCAGAGGAGAGGGGGCCTACAATGAGCAGTTCTTC. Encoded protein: CAIRGEGAYNEQFF.